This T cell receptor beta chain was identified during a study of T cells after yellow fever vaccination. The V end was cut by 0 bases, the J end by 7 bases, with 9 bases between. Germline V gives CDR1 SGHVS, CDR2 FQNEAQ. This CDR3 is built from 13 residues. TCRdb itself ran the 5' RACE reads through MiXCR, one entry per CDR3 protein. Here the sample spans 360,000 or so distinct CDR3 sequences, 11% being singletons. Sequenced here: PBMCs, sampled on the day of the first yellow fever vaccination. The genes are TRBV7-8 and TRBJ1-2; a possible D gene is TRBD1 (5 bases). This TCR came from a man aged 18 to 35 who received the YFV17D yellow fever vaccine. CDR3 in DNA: TGTGCCAGCAGCTTAGCCAGGGACGCTGGCTACACCTTC. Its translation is CASSLARDAGYTF.